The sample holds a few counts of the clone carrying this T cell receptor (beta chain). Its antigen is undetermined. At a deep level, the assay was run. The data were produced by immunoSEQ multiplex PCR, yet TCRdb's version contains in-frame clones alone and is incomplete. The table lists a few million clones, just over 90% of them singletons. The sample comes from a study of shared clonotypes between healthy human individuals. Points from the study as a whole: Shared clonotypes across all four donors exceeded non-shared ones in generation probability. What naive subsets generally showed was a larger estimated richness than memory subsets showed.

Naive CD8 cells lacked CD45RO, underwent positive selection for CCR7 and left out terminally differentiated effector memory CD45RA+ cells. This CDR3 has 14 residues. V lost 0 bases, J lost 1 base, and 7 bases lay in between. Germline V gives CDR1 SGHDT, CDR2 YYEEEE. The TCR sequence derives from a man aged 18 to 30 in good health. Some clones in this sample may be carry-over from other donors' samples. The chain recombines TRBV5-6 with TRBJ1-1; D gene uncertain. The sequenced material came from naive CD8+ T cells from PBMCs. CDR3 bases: TGTGCCAGCAGCTTGGCGCCAGCGAACACTGAAGCTTTCTTT. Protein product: CASSLAPANTEAFF.